This T cell receptor (beta chain) stems from a study of T cells in Graves' hyperthyroidism and ophthalmopathy. Notes on the study in general: Appearing also in blood were most of the thyroid clonotypes expanded above 0.001.

V lost 2 bases and J lost 1; bases outside the gene matches: 12. Germline V gives CDR1 SGDLS, CDR2 YYNGEE. CDR3 length: 18 amino acids. Amplification yielded TCR beta CDR3 regions, with RNA transcripts as the source. TCR CDR3 underwent first-round RT-PCR with the HTBI primer set. TCRdb passed the multiplex PCR reads through MiXCR, listing each CDR3 protein once. The sample holds roughly 630,000 distinct CDR3 sequences, approximately 14% seen once. To note about this clonotype: The target antigen is unknown.

This sample holds PBMCs from about 9.3 ml fresh peripheral blood. The receptor's source is a woman in her thirties with Graves' hyperthyroidism. The sample consisted of blood. The rearrangement joins TRBV9 to TRBJ2-7; the match to TRBD2 covers 10 bases. The CDR3 sequence: CASSVGTSAGVWSYEQYF. The DNA for the CDR3 is TGTGCCAGCAGCGTGGGGACTAGCGCCGGTGTTTGGTCCTACGAGCAGTACTTC.